A single sample gave rise to the 19 T cell receptor beta chains below, sequenced in a study of CD8 T cells in ankylosing spondylitis. TCRdb reprocessed the 5' RACE reads via MiXCR and lists one record per CDR3 protein. The sample has roughly 240,000 distinct CDR3 sequences; roughly 8.2% are singletons. Sequenced sample: blood, either unsorted or a sorted T cell fraction (not recorded which). The source of these receptors is a female donor with ankylosing spondylitis or in good health (not recorded which).

This clonotype was recorded many times. This chain joins TRBV3-1 and TRBJ2-1, with 7 nucleotides matching TRBD2. Looked up from germline, CDR1 is LGHDT and CDR2 is YNNKEL (reference sequence). The ends lost 8 bases at V and 14 bases at J; junction bases unmatched: 12. The CDR3 covers 12 residues. This CDR3 reads CASHGAGAGEFF. CDR3 nucleotides: TGTGCCAGCCACGGCGCGGGAGCCGGAGAGTTCTTC.

Note on this clonotype: This may stem from a read error, because a much larger clone lies one nucleotide away. The chain carries TRBV2 and TRBJ1-1, with D tentatively TRBD1 (6 bases). The V gene's germline CDR1 is SNHLY and CDR2 FYNNEI. The CDR3 has 13 amino acids. The CDR3 sequence: CTSSVTGTTEAFF. CDR3 coding DNA: TGTACCAGCAGTGTTACAGGGACCACTGAAGCTTTCTTT.

This clonotype was seen repeatedly, ten times or more. This chain joins TRBV29-1 and TRBJ1-2; TRBD1 aligns across 8 bases. J was trimmed by 5 bases and V by 3 bases; bases with no gene match: 8. The germline gives CDR1 SQVTM, CDR2 ANQGSEA. CDR3 length equals 14 residues. The CDR3 region is CSVDIGGQGYGYTF. In DNA form, the CDR3 reads TGCAGCGTTGACATCGGCGGACAGGGTTATGGCTACACCTTC.

As to this clonotype: It may be a read error: a sequence one base away is much more abundant. The chain carries TRBV7-9 and TRBJ2-1; D unclear. This CDR3 region has 12 residues. Germline V lookup: CDR1 SEHNR, CDR2 FQNEAQ (reference sequence). The V and J ends lost 4 bases and 9 bases respectively, with 10 bases between them. The CDR3 is CASSWRRVEQFF. The DNA for the CDR3 is TGTGCCAGCAGCTGGCGCCGGGTTGAGCAGTTCTTC.

This clonotype appeared a few times. The rearrangement uses TRBV7-2 and TRBJ2-7; D gene unclear. V was pared by 6 bases and J by 3 bases, with 15 bases between. The CDR3 totals 14 residues. CDR1 is SGHTA, CDR2 FQGNSA, per germline. The CDR3 region has the DNA TGTGCCAGCAGTCAAGGGCCTAACCTCTACGAGCAGTACTTC. It translates to CASSQGPNLYEQYF. The whole variable domain, filled in from reference TRBV7-2 and TRBJ2-7, reads GAGVSQSPSNKVTEKGKDVELRCDPISGHTALYWYRQSLGQGLEFLIYFQGNSAPDKSGLPSDRFSAERTGGSVSTLTIQRTQQEDSAVYLCASSQGPNLYEQYFGPGTRLTVT.

This clonotype has at least ten counts. The rearrangement joins TRBV20-1 to TRBJ1-2, with TRBD1 matching 7 bases. In germline, CDR1 is DFQATT, CDR2 SNEGSKA (reference sequence). Trimming took 6 bases from V and 1 from J; bases not matched to a gene: 5. The length of the CDR3 is 13 residues. The CDR3, as DNA: TGCAGTGCCCAGGACAGGCTTAACTATGGCTACACCTTC. Its protein product is CSAQDRLNYGYTF.

This clonotype was recorded at least ten times. V usage is TRBV11-2 and J usage is TRBJ2-1, with D tentatively TRBD2 (6 bases). This CDR3 is 13 amino acids long. Germline CDR1 is SGHAT and CDR2 is FQNNGV. V lost 1 base and J lost 12, with 13 bases in between. This CDR3 reads CASSLGRRDSQFF. CDR3 bases: TGTGCCAGCAGCTTAGGTCGCCGGGACTCGCAGTTCTTC.

This clonotype was picked up many times. The chain has TRBV20-1 and TRBJ2-7; 9 bases are shared with TRBD2. Germline CDR1 DFQATT, CDR2 SNEGSKA (reference sequence). CDR3 length: 15 residues. The ends lost 6 bases at V and 6 bases at J; junction bases unmatched: 15. In nucleotides, the CDR3 is TGCAGTGCCGATTATTTAGCGGGAGAACCTTCCGAGCAGTACTTC. This codes for CSADYLAGEPSEQYF.

This clonotype was picked up many times. This chain links TRBV18 with TRBJ1-1; 8 bases map to TRBD1. Trimming took 8 bases from V and 0 from J; bases not matched to a gene: 14. Germline V gene sequence: CDR1 KGHSH, CDR2 LQKENI. The CDR3 consists of 17 residues. CDR3 in amino acids: CASRRGRGLILNTEAFF. The CDR3 DNA is TGTGCCAGCCGCCGGGGCAGGGGGCTTATTTTGAACACTGAAGCTTTCTTT.

This clonotype was counted many times. V and J are TRBV12-3 or TRBV12-4 and TRBJ1-3; no firm D call. Trimming shortened V by 1 base and J by 2 bases, and 9 bases separated the two germline ends. The CDR3 totals 15 residues. CDR3 bases: TGTGCCAGCAGTTTAGGTACCGCCGCTGGAAACACCATATATTTT. Translating it yields CASSLGTAAGNTIYF.

The rearrangement links TRBV12-3 or TRBV12-4 to TRBJ2-7; D is perhaps TRBD2 (6 bases). CDR3 length equals 21 residues. Trimming took 4 bases from V and 4 from J, leaving 35 bases between them. DNA of the CDR3: TGTGCCAGCAGTTCCCTTCCCCCTGGGGGGACGGACCCTTCCACCGATTACGAGCAGTACTTC. This sequence encodes CASSSLPPGGTDPSTDYEQYF.

This clonotype came up many times. The DNA for the CDR3 is TGCAGTGCTACCGGGAGGGGAGCTGGGGCCAACGTCCTGACTTTC. This gives the protein CSATGRGAGANVLTF. The chain has TRBV20-1 and TRBJ2-6; 8 positions agree with TRBD2. The CDR3 has 15 amino acids. The ends lost 4 bases at V and 2 bases at J; junction bases unmatched: 4. CDR1 and CDR2 (germline): DFQATT, SNEGSKA (reference sequence).

This chain links TRBV5-1 with TRBJ2-1, with TRBD2 as a possible D gene (6 bases). Per germline, CDR1 SGHRS and CDR2 YFSETQ. The V and J ends lost 0 bases and 9 bases respectively, with 16 bases between them. The CDR3 length is 15 residues. CDR3 sequence: CASSLGPRERVEQFF. For the CDR3, the DNA is TGCGCCAGCAGCTTGGGACCCCGGGAGCGGGTTGAGCAGTTCTTC.

This clonotype was recorded at least ten times. The chain has TRBV27 and TRBJ2-7, with D uncertain. CDR1 and CDR2 from the germline V gene are MNHEY and SMNVEV (reference sequence). V lost 2 bases to trimming and J lost 4 bases, with 12 bases between them. This CDR3 region has 14 residues. The CDR3 here is CASSLGVGLYEQYF. The CDR3 DNA reads as TGTGCCAGCAGTTTAGGGGTAGGCTTATACGAGCAGTACTTC.

This clonotype appeared a few times. At one end, the junction sequence differs from germline, possibly due to a read error. V usage is TRBV7-9 and J usage is TRBJ2-1, with 9 bases lining up with TRBD1. In germline, CDR1 is SEHNR, CDR2 FQNEAQ (reference sequence). The CDR3 has 11 residues. In DNA form, the CDR3 reads TGTGCCAGCAGCTTAAGGGACAGGGTACTCTTC. Its protein product is CASSLRDRVLF. The variable domain in full, with the rest retrieved from reference TRBV7-9 and TRBJ2-1, is DTGVSQNPRHKITKRGQNVTFRCDPISEHNRLYWYRQTLGQGPEFLTYFQNEAQLEKSRLLSDRFSAERPKGSFSTLEIQRTEQGDSAMYLCASSLRDRVLFGPGTRLTVL.

In this sample, this clonotype turned up many times. The chain recombines TRBV12-3 or TRBV12-4 with TRBJ2-5, with 8 nucleotides matching TRBD1. CDR3 size: 16 residues. V trimming: 1 base; J trimming: 4 bases; junction bases outside the gene matches: 8. The CDR3 coding sequence is TGTGCCAGCAGTTTAGTCGCAGGGGGCTCGGGAGAGACCCAGTACTTC. Translating it yields CASSLVAGGSGETQYF.

In this sample, this clonotype turned up many times. J is TRBJ2-2 and V is TRBV19, with TRBD1 as a possible D gene (6 bases). The germline CDR1 and CDR2 sequences are LNHDA and SQIVND (reference sequence). This CDR3 contains 14 residues. The V gene lost 5 bases and the J gene lost 4 bases, with 11 bases spanning the gap. In nucleotides, the CDR3 is TGTGCCAGTAGTTTGACGACAGGCACCGGGGAGCTGTTTTTT. This codes for CASSLTTGTGELFF.

This clonotype was seen a handful of times. The chain uses TRBV27 and TRBJ1-5; 8 nucleotides align to TRBD1. Germline V CDR1 and CDR2: MNHEY, SMNVEV (reference sequence). The CDR3 is 16 residues long. Trimming cost V 2 bases and J 5 bases; bases outside gene matches: 8. The CDR3 region has the DNA TGTGCCAGCAGTTTAATGCCAGGGGGCGTCTATCAGCCCCAGCATTTT. This codes for CASSLMPGGVYQPQHF.

This clonotype came up many times. The rearrangement links TRBV20-1 to TRBJ2-5; the D gene is possibly TRBD2 (6 bases). Germline V CDR1 and CDR2: DFQATT, SNEGSKA (reference sequence). Trimming left V 4 bases short and J 4 bases short, with 19 bases between. The CDR3 length is 15 residues. CDR3 residues: CSANRSPRGGETQYF. DNA of the CDR3: TGCAGTGCTAACCGATCGCCGAGGGGAGGAGAGACCCAGTACTTC.